This TCR beta chain was retrieved from a study of identical twins. Germline V gene sequence: CDR1 DFQATT, CDR2 SNEGSKA (reference sequence). V shed 6 bases and J shed 6 bases, with 20 bases lying between them. The CDR3 totals 14 residues. TCRdb passed the 5' RACE reads through MiXCR, listing each CDR3 protein once. In the table there are hundreds of thousands of distinct CDR3 sequences, about 20% of which are singletons. These data also formed part of another study, on T cells expressing NK-cell markers. That study adds: The study found these clonotypes also leading the CD3+CD56-NKG2C+ fraction in four donors.

Input material: PBMCs. This clonotype was sampled from a woman under 30 in good health. The V gene is TRBV20-1, the J gene TRBJ1-2; D perhaps matches TRBD1 (5 bases). CDR3 residues: CSAPKNGGSHGYTF. As DNA, the CDR3 is TGCAGTGCCCCCAAAAACGGGGGATCCCATGGCTACACCTTC.